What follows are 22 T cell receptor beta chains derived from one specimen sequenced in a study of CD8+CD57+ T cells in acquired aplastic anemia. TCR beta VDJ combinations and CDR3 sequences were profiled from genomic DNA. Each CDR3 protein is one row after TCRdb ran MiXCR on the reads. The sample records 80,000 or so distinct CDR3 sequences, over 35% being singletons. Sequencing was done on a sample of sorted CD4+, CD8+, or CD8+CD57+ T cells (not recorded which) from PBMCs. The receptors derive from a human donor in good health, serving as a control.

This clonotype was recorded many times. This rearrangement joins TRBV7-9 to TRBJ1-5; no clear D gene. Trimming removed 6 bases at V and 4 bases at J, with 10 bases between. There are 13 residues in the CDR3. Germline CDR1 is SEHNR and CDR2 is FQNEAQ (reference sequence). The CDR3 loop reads CASSPGGNQPQHF. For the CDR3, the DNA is TGTGCCAGCAGTCCTGGTGGAAATCAGCCCCAGCATTTT.

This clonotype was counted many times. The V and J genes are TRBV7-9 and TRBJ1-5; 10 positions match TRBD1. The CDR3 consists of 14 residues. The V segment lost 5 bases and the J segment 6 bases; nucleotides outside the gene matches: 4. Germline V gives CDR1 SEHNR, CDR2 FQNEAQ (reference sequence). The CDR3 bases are TGTGCCAGCAGCACCGGGACAGGGGTTCAGCCCCAGCATTTT. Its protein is CASSTGTGVQPQHF.

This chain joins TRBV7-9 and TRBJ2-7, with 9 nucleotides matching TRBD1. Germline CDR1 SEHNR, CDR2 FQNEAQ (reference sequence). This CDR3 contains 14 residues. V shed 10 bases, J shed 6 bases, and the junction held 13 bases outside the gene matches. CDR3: CATEAGTGLFEQYF. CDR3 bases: TGTGCCACAGAGGCGGGGACAGGGCTGTTCGAGCAGTACTTC.

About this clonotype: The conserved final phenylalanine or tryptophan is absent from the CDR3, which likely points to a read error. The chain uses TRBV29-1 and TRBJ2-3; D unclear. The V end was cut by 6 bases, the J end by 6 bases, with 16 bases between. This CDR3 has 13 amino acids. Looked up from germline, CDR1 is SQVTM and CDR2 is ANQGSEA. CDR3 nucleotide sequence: TGCAGCGTCGGGCCTAGATGGTCTGATACGCAGTATCTT. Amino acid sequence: CSVGPRWSDTQYL.

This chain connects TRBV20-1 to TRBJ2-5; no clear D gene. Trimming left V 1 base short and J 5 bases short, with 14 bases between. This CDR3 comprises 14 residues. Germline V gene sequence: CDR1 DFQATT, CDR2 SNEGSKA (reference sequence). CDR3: CSARVPAPPETQYF. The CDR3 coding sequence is TGCAGTGCTAGAGTCCCCGCCCCACCGGAGACCCAGTACTTC.

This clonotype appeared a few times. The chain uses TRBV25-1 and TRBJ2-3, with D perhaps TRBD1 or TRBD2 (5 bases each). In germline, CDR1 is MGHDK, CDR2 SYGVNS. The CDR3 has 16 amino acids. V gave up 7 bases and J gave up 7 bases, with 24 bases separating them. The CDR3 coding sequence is TGTGCCAGCACCTCACACTGGGCCGGGACCCGATATACGCAGTATTTT. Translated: CASTSHWAGTRYTQYF.

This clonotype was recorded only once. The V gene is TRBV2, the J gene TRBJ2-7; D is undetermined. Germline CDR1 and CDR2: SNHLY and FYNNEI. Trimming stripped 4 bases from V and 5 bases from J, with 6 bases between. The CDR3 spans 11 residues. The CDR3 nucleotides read TGTGCCAGCAGTGGAATGGACGAGCAGTACTTC. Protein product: CASSGMDEQYF.

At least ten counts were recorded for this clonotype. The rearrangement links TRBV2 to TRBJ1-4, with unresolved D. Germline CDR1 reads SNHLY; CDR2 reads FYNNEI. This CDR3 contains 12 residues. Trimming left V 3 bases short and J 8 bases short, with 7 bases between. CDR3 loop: CASSDPEEKLFF. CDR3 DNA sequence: TGTGCCAGCAGTGATCCTGAGGAAAAACTGTTTTTT.

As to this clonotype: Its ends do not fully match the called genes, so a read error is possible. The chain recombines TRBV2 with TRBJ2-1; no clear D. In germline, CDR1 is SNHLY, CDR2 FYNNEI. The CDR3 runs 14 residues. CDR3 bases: TGTGCCAGCCGTGACGGAAGCTCCTACAATGAGCAGTTCTTC. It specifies CASRDGSSYNEQFF.

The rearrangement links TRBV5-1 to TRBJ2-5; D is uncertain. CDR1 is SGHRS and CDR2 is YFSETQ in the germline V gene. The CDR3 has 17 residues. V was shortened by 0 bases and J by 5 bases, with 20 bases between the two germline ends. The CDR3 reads CASSLEAGAGMRETQYF. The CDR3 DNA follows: TGCGCCAGCAGCTTGGAGGCAGGTGCAGGAATGAGGGAGACCCAGTACTTC.

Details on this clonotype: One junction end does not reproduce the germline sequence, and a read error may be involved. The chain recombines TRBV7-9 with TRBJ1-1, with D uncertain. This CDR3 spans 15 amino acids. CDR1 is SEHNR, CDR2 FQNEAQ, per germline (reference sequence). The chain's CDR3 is CAGSLSWTGSTEAFF. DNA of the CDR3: TGTGCCGGCAGCTTATCTTGGACGGGGAGCACTGAAGCTTTCTTT.

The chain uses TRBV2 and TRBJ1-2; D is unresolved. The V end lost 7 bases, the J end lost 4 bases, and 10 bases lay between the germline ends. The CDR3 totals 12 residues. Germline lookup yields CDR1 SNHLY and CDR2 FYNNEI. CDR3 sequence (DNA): TGTGCCAGCAATACGGATCGCTATGGCTACACCTTC. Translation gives CASNTDRYGYTF.

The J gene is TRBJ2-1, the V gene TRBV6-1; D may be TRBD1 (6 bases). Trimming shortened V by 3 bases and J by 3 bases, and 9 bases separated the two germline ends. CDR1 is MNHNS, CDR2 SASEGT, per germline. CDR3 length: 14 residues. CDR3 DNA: TGTGCCAGCAGTGAGGGGGCTAGCTACAATGAGCAGTTCTTC. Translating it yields CASSEGASYNEQFF.

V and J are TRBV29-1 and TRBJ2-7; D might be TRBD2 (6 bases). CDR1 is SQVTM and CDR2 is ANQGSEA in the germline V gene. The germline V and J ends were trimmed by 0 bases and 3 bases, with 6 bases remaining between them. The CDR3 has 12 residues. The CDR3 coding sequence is TGCAGCGTTGAAGAGCGGGGCTACGAGCAGTACTTC. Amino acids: CSVEERGYEQYF.

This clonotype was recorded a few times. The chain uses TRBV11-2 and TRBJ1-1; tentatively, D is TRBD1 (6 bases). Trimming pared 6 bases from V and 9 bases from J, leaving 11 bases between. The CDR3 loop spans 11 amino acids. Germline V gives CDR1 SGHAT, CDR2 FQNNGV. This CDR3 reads CASSPGTQAFF. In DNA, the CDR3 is TGTGCCAGCAGTCCCGGGACACAAGCTTTCTTT.

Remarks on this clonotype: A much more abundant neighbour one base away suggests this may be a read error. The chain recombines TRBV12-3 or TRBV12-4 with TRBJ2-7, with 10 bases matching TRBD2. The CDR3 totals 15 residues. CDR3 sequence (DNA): TGTGCCTGCAGTCCCTCCGGGACTAGCGTGTACGAGCAGTACTTC. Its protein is CACSPSGTSVYEQYF.

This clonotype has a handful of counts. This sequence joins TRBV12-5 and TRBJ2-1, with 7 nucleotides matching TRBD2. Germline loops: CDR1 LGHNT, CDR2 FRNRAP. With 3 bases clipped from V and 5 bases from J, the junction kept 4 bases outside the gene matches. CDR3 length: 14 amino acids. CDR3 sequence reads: CASGFGGSHNEQFF. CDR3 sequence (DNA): TGTGCTAGTGGTTTCGGGGGGTCCCACAATGAGCAGTTCTTC.

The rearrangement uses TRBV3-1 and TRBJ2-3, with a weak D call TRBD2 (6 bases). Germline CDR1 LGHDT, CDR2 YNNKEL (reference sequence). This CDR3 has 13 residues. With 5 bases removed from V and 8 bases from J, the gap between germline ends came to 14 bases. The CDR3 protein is CASSKRDSVTQYF. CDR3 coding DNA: TGTGCCAGCAGCAAGAGGGACTCGGTTACGCAGTATTTT.

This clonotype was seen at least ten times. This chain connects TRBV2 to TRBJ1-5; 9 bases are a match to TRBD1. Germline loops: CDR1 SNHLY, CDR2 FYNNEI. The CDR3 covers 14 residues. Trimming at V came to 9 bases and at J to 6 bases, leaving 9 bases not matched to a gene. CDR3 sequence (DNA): TGTGCCAGTTCCGGACAGGGGATCGGTCAGCCCCAGCATTTT. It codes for CASSGQGIGQPQHF.

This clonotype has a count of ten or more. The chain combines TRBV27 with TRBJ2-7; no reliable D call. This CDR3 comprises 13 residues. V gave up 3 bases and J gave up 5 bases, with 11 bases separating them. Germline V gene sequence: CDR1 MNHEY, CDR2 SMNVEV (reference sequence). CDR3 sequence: CASSFNSVHEQYF. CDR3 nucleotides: TGTGCCAGCAGTTTCAACTCCGTCCACGAGCAGTACTTC.

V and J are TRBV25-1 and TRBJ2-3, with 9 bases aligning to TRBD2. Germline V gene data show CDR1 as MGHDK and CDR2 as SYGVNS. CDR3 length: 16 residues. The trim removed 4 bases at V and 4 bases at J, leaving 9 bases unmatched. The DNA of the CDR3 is TGTGCCAGCAGTGCCCTAGCGGGACCAGTGGCAGATACGCAGTATTTT. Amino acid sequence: CASSALAGPVADTQYF.

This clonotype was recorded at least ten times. This chain's CDR3 is CASSLWGSYEQYF. CDR3 bases: TGTGCCAGCAGCTTATGGGGGTCCTACGAGCAGTACTTC. The chain uses TRBV5-8 and TRBJ2-7; D may be TRBD1 or TRBD2 (5 bases each). Germline CDR1 is SGHTS and CDR2 is YDEGEE. Trimming cost V 2 bases and J 1 base, with 7 bases left between them. The CDR3 has 13 residues. Together with reference TRBV5-8 and TRBJ2-7, the CDR3 gives the full variable domain: EAGVTQSPTHLIKTRGQQATLRCSPISGHTSVYWYQQALGLGLQFLLWYDEGEERNRGNFPPRFSGRQFPNYSSELNVNALELEDSALYLCASSLWGSYEQYFGPGTRLTVT.